This TCR beta chain was sequenced during a study of T cell responses to AZD1222 COVID-19 vaccine. V lost 0 bases and J 3 bases, leaving 10 bases between the germline ends. Germline V gene lookup returns CDR1 SGDLS and CDR2 YYNGEE. The CDR3 contains 15 residues. Clones were read by immunoSEQ multiplex PCR, and TCRdb kept only the in-frame ones, dropping some. The sample includes around 78,000 clones, around 87% of them seen just once. Notes on the study in general: CD4 TCRs covered the whole spike, strongest at regions 160-218 and 743-854.

In the case of this clone: Its antigen is as yet unknown.

The sequences come from peripheral blood, collected on day 0 of AZD1222 vaccination. This TCR was sampled from an adult in good health. The chain recombines TRBV9 with TRBJ1-5; TRBD1 might be the D (6 bases). In DNA, the CDR3 is TGTGCCAGCAGCGTAGCTGGACAGTTCAATCAGCCCCAGCATTTT. It translates to CASSVAGQFNQPQHF.